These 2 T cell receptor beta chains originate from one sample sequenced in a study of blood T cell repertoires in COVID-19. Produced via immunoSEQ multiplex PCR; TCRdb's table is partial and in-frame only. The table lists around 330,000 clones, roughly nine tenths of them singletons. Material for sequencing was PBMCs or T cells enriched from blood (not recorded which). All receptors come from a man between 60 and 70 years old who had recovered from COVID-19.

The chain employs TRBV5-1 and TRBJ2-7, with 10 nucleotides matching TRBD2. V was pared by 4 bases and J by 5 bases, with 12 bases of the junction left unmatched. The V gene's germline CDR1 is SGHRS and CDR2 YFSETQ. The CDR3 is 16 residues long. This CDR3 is CASSPANSGRIHEQYF. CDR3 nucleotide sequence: TGCGCCAGCAGCCCGGCGAATAGCGGGAGGATACACGAGCAGTACTTC.

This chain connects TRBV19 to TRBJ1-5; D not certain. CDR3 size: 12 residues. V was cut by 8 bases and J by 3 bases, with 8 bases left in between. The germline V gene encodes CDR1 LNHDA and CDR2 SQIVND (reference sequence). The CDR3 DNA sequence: TGTGCCAGTGAGGATCCCAATCAGCCCCAGCATTTT. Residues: CASEDPNQPQHF.